Here is one T cell receptor (beta chain) with its context. No antigen is known for it. The CDR3 sequence is 14 residues long. Trimming removed 2 bases from V and 14 bases from J, with 19 bases in between. CDR1 MNHNY and CDR2 SVGAGI come from the germline V gene (reference sequence). The data are from a study of cytomegalovirus exposure and HLA in healthy donors. Looking at the study overall: As released early, the data held 85 million to 95 million unique TCRs from HLA-typed donors. Broader study findings: Published work reported that the classifier diagnosed cytomegalovirus status with high specificity and sensitivity. Rarity characterized most TCR sequences, yet some public TCRs appeared in many donors.

13 Jbeta primers and 60 Vbeta primers were used for the PCR. Some clones are missing from TCRdb's copy, which holds only in-frame ones; the method was immunoSEQ multiplex PCR. The table has about 190,000 clones, approximately 80% seen once; the top ten hold approximately 3.6%. This sequence was found in a man between 35 and 55 years old in good health and CMV-seropositive. The specimen sequenced was PBMCs. The V call is TRBV6-6, the J call TRBJ2-4; a weak D match, TRBD2 (5 bases). The CDR3 DNA is TGTGCCAGCAGTTACACCCTAAGTCGGGAACCAGAGTACTTC. This sequence encodes CASSYTLSREPEYF.